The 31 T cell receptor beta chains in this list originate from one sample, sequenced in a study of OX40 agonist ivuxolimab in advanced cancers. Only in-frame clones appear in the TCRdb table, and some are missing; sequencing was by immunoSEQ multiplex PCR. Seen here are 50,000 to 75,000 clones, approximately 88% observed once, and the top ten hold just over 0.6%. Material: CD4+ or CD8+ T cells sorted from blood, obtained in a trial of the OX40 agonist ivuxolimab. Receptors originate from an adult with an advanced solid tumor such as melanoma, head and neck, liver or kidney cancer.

CDR3 in DNA: TGTGCCATCAACCCGGGACAGGGGAACTATGGCTACACCTTC. Translated, it gives CAINPGQGNYGYTF. V and J are TRBV10-3 and TRBJ1-2; 10 nucleotides align to TRBD1. Germline V CDR1 and CDR2: ENHRY, SYGVKD. With 7 bases clipped from V and 2 bases from J, the junction kept 4 bases outside the gene matches. The CDR3 spans 14 residues.

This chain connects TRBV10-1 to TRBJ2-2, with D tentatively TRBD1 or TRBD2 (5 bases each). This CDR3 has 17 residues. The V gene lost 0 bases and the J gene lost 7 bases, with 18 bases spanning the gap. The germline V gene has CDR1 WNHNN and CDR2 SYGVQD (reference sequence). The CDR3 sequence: CASSESRGTQKDGELFF. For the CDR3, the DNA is TGCGCCAGCAGTGAGTCTCGAGGGACGCAAAAGGACGGGGAGCTGTTTTTT.

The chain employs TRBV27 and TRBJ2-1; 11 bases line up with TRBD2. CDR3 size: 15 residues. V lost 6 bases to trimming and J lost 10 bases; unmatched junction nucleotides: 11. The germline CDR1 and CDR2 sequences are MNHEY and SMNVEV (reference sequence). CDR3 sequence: CASRYATGTSGEQFF. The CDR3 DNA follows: TGTGCCAGCAGATACGCTACGGGGACTAGCGGAGAGCAGTTCTTC.

This chain's CDR3 is CASSDVGEQYF. Here the CDR3 DNA reads TGTGCCAGCAGCGATGTTGGCGAGCAGTACTTC. The V call is TRBV11-3, the J call TRBJ2-5; no firm D call. The J call may be faulty, since TRBJ2-7 better matches the DNA end. Germline-derived CDR1 and CDR2 are SGHNT and YENEEA. CDR3 length: 11 residues.

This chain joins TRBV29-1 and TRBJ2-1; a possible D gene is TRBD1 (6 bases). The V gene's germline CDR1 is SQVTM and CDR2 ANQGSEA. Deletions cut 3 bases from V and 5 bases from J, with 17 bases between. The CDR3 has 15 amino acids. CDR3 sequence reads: CSVDVTGLRDNEQFF. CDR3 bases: TGCAGCGTTGATGTTACAGGGCTTCGGGACAATGAGCAGTTCTTC.

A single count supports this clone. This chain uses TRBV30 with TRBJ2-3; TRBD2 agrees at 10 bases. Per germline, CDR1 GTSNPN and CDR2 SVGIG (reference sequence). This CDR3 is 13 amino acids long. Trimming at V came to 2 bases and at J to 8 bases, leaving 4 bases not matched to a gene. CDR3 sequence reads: CAWSPSGSITQYF. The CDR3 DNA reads TGTGCCTGGAGTCCTAGCGGGAGTATTACGCAGTATTTT. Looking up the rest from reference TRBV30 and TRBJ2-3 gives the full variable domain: SQTIHQWPATLVQPVGSPLSLECTVEGTSNPNLYWYRQAAGRGLQLLFYSVGIGQISSEVPQNLSASRPQDRQFILSSKKLLLSDSGFYLCAWSPSGSITQYFGPGTRLTVL.

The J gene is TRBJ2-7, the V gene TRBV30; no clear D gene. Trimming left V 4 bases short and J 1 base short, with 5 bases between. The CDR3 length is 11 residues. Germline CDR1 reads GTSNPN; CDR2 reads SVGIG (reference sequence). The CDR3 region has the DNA TGTGCCTGGACTAGATCCTACGAGCAGTACTTC. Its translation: CAWTRSYEQYF.

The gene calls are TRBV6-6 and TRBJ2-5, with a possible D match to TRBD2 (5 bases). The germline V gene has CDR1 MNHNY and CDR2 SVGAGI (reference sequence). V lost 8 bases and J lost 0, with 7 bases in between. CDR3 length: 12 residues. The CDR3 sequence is CASRRDQETQYF. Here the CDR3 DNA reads TGTGCCAGCCGGCGGGACCAAGAGACCCAGTACTTC.

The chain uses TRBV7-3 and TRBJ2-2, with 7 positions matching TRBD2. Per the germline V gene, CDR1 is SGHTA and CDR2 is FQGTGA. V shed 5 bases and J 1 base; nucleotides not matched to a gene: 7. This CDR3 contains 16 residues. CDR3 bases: TGTGCCAGCAGCCCCCGGGTAGCGGGGAACACCGGGGAGCTGTTTTTT. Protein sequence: CASSPRVAGNTGELFF.

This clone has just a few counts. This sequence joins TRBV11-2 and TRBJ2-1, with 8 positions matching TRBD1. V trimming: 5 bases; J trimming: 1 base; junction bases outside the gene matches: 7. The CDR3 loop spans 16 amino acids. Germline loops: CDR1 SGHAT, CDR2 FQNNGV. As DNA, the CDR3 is TGTGCCAGCAGCCCCCCCGGACAGGGATCCTACAATGAGCAGTTCTTC. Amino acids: CASSPPGQGSYNEQFF.

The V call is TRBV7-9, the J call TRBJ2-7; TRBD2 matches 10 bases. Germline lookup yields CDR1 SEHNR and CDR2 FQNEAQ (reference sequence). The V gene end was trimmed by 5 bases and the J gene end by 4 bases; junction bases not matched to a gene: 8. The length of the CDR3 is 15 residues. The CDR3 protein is CASSPLASGRYEQYF. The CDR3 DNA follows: TGTGCCAGCAGCCCCTTGGCTAGCGGGAGATACGAGCAGTACTTC.

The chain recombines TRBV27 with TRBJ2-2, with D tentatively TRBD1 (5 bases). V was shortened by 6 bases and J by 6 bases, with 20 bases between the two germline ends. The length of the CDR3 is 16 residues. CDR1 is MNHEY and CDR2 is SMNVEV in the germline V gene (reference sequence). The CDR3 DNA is TGTGCCAGCAGCTGGGCGAGACAGATAGAGCCCGGGGAGCTGTTTTTT. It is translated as CASSWARQIEPGELFF.

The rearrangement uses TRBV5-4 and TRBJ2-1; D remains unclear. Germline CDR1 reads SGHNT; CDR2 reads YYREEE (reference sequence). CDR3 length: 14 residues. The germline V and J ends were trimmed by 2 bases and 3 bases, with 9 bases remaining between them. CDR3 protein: CASSLAYGYNEQFF. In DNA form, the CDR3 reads TGTGCCAGCAGCTTAGCCTACGGCTACAATGAGCAGTTCTTC.

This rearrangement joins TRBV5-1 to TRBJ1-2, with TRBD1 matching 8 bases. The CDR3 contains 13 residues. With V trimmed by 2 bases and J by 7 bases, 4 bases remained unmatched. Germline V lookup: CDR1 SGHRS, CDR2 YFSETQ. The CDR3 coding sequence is TGCGCCAGCAGCTTTGGACAGGGTGGTGGCTACACCTTC. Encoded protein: CASSFGQGGGYTF. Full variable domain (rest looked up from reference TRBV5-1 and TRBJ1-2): KAGVTQTPRYLIKTRGQQVTLSCSPISGHRSVSWYQQTPGQGLQFLFEYFSETQRNKGNFPGRFSGRQFSNSRSEMNVSTLELGDSALYLCASSFGQGGGYTFGSGTRLTVV.

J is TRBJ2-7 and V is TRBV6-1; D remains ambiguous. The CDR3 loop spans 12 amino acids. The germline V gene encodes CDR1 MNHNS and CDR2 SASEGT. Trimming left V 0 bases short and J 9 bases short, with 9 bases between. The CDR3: CASSEALDGQYF. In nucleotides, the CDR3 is TGTGCCAGCAGTGAAGCGCTGGATGGGCAGTACTTC.

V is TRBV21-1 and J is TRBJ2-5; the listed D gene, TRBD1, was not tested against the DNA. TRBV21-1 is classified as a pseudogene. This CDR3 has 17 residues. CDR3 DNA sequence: TGTGCCAGCAGCAAACCCTGGAAGACTCGACAGTTAGAGACCCAGTACTTC. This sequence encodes CASSKPWKTRQLETQYF.

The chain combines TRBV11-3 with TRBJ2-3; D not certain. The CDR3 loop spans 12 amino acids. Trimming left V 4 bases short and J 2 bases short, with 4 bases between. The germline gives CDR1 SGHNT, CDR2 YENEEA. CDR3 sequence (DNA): TGTGCCAGCAGCTCCTTCACAGATACGCAGTATTTT. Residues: CASSSFTDTQYF.

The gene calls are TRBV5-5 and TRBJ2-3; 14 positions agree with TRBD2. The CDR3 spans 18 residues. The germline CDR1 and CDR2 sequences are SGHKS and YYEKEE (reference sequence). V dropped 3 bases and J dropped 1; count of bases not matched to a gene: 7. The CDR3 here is CASSYTPGLAGGTDTQYF. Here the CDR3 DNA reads TGTGCCAGCAGCTATACCCCGGGACTAGCGGGAGGCACAGATACGCAGTATTTT. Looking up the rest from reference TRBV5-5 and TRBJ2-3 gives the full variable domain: DAGVTQSPTHLIKTRGQQVTLRCSPISGHKSVSWYQQVLGQGPQFIFQYYEKEERGRGNFPDRFSARQFPNYSSELNVNALLLGDSALYLCASSYTPGLAGGTDTQYFGPGTRLTVL.

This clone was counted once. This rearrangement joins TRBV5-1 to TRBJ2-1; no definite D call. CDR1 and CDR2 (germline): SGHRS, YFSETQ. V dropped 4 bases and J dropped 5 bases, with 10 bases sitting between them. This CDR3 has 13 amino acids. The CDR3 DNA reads TGCGCCAGCAGCAAGACCCCCCACAATGAGCAGTTCTTC. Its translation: CASSKTPHNEQFF.

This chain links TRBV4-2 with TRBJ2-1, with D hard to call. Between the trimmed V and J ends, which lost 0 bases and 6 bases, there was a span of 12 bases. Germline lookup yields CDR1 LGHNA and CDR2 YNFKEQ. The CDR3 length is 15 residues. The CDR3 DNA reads TGTGCCAGCAGCCAAGAGCGAATAACCAGCAATGAGCAGTTCTTC. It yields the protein CASSQERITSNEQFF.

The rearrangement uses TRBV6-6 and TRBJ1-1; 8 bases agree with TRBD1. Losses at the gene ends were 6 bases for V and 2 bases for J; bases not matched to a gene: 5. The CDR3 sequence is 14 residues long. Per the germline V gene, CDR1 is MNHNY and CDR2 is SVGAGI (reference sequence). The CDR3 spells CASRTTGANTEAFF. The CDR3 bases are TGTGCCAGCAGAACGACAGGGGCAAACACTGAAGCTTTCTTT.

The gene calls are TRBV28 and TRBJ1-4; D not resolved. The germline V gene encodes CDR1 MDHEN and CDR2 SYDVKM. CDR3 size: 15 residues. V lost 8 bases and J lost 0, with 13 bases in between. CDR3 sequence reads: CASRTLVATNEKLFF. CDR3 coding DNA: TGTGCCAGCCGTACTCTCGTCGCAACTAATGAAAAACTGTTTTTT.

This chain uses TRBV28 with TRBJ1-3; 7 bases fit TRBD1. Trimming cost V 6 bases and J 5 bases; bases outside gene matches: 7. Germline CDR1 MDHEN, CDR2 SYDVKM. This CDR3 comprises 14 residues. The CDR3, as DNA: TGTGCCAGCAGAACTCAGGGGGTGAGAAACACCATATATTTT. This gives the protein CASRTQGVRNTIYF.

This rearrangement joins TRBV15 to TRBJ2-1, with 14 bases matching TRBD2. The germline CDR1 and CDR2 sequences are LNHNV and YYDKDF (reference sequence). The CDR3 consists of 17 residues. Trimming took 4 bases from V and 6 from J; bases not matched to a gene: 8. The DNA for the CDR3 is TGTGCCACCAGCACAGGACTAGCGGGAGGCGGGCGCAATGAGCAGTTCTTC. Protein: CATSTGLAGGGRNEQFF. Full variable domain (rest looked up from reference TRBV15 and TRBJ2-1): DAMVIQNPRYQVTQFGKPVTLSCSQTLNHNVMYWYQQKSSQAPKLLFHYYDKDFNNEADTPDNFQSRRPNTSFCFLDIRSPGLGDTAMYLCATSTGLAGGGRNEQFFGPGTRLTVL.

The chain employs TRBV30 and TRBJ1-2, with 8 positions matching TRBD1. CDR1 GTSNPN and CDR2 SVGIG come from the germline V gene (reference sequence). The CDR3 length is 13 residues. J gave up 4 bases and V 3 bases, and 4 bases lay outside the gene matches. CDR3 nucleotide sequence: TGTGCCTGGAGGACAGGGACAGGCTATGGCTACACCTTC. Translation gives CAWRTGTGYGYTF.

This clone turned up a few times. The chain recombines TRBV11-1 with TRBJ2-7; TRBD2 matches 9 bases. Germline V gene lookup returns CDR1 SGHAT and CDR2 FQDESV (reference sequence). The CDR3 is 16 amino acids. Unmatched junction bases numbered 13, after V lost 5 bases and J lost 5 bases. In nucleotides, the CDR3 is TGTGCCAGCAGCACCCGATTCGGGGCGGGAGGGCACGAGCAGTACTTC. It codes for CASSTRFGAGGHEQYF.

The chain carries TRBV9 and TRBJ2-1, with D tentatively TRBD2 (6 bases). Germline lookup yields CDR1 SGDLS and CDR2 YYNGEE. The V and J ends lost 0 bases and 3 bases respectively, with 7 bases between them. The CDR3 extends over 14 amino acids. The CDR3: CASSVGGVYNEQFF. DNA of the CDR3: TGTGCCAGCAGCGTAGGCGGGGTCTACAATGAGCAGTTCTTC.

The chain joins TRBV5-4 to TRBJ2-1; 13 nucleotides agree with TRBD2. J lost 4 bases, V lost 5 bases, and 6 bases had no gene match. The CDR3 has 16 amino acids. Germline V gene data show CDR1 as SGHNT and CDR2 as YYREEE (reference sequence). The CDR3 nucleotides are TGTGCCAGCAGGGCCGGGACTAGCGGGGATTACAATGAGCAGTTCTTC. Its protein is CASRAGTSGDYNEQFF.

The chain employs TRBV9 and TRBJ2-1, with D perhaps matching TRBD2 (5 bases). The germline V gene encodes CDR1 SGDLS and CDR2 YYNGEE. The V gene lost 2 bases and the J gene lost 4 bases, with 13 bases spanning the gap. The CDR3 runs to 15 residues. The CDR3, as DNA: TGTGCCAGCAGCGTTGAGGGTATGGGGTACAATGAGCAGTTCTTC. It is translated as CASSVEGMGYNEQFF.

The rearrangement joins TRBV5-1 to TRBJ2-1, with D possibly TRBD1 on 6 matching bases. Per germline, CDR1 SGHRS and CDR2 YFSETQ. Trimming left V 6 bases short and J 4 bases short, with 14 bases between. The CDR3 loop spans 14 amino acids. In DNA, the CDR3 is TGCGCCAGCAACACTATGGGGACATACAATGAGCAGTTCTTC. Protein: CASNTMGTYNEQFF.

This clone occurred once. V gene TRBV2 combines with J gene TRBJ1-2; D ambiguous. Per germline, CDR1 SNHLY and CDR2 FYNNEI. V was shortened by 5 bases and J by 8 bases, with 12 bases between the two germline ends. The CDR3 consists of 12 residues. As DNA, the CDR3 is TGTGCCAGCAGTAGGGTTGGAGGAGGCTACACCTTC. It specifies CASSRVGGGYTF.